This TCR beta chain stems from a study of cytomegalovirus exposure and HLA in healthy donors. Broader study findings: TCR beta chains numbering some 160 were designated cytomegalovirus-associated. CMV antigen specificity of three CMV-associated chains was confirmed in vitro.

Remarks on this clone: Antigen specificity is unknown.

Both 60 Vbeta primers and 13 Jbeta primers went into the PCR. Assay used: immunoSEQ multiplex PCR; TCRdb lists only in-frame clones, some missing. Seen here are 210,000 or so clones, about 83% observed once, and the top ten hold about 1.2%. Despite likely unrecorded immune exposures, the donors were nominally healthy at the time of sampling. CDR1 KGHSH and CDR2 LQKENI come from the germline V gene. V lost 3 bases and J 1 base, leaving 12 bases between the germline ends. The length of the CDR3 is 15 residues. The gene calls are TRBV18 and TRBJ2-5; tentative D call: TRBD2 (5 bases). The sequence came from a human donor in good health. Source material: PBMCs. The CDR3 here is CASSPVAGIQETQYF. The CDR3 region has the DNA TGTGCCAGCTCACCGGTGGCGGGTATCCAAGAGACCCAGTACTTC.